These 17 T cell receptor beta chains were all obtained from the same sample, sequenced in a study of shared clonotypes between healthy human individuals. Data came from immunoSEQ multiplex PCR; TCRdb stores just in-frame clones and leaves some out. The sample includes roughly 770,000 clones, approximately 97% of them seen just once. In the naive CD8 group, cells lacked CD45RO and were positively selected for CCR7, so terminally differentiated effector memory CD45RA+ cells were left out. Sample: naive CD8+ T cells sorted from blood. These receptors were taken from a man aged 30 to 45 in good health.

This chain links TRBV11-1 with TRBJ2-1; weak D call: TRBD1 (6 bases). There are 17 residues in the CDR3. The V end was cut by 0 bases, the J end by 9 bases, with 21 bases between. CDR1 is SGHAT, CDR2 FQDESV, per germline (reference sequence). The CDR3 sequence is CASSLAGQQGVRGEQFF. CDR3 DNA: TGTGCCAGCAGCTTAGCGGGGCAACAGGGAGTCAGGGGTGAGCAGTTCTTC.

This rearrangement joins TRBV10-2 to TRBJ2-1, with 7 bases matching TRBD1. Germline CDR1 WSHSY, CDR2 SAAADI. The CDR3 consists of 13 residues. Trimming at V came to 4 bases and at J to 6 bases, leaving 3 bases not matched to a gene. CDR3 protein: CASSAGTVNEQFF. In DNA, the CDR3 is TGCGCCAGCAGTGCCGGGACAGTCAATGAGCAGTTCTTC.

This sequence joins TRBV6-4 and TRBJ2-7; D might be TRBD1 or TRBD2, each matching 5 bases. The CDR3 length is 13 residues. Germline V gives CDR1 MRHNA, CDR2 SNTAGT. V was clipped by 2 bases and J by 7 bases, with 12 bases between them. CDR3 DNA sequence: TGTGCCAGCAGTGACACGAATGGGGGTGAGCAGTACTTC. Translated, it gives CASSDTNGGEQYF.

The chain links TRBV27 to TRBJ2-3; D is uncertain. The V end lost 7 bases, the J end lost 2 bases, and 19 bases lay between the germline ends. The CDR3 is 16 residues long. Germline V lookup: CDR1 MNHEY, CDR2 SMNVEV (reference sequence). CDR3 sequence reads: CASNLRNTPDTDTQYF. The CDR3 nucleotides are TGTGCCAGCAACCTAAGGAACACACCCGACACAGATACGCAGTATTTT.

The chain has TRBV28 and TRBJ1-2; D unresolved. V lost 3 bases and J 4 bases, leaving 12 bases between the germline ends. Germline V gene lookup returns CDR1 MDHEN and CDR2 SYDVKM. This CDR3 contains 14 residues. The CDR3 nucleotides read TGTGCCAGCAGTTTTTTCCAGGATGGCTATGGCTACACCTTC. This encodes CASSFFQDGYGYTF.

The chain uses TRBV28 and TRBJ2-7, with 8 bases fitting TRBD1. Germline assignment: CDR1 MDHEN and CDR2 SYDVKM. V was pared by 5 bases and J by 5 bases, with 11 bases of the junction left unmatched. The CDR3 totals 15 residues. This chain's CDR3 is CASSNTGTGLHEQYF. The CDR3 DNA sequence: TGTGCCAGCAGTAACACGGGGACAGGACTTCACGAGCAGTACTTC.

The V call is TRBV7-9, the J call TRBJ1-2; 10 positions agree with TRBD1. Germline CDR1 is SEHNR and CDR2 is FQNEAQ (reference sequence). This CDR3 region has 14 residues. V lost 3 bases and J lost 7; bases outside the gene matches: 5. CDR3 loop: CASSFGTGAFGYTF. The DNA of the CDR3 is TGTGCCAGCAGCTTTGGGACAGGGGCTTTTGGCTACACCTTC.

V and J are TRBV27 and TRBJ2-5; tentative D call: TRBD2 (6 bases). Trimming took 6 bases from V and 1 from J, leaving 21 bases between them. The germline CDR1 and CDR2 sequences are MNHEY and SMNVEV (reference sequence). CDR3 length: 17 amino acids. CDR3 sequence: CASSLVYGGNFQETQYF. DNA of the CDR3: TGTGCCAGCAGCTTAGTTTATGGGGGGAACTTCCAAGAGACCCAGTACTTC.

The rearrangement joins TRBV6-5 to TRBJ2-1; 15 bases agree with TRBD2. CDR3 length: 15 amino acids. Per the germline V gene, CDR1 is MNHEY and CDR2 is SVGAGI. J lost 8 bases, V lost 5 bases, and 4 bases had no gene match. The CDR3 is CASSPGLAGGYEQFF. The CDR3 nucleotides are TGTGCCAGCAGTCCGGGACTAGCGGGAGGCTATGAGCAGTTCTTC.

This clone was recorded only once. The CDR3, as DNA: TGCGCCAGCAGGCGTCTAGCGGACCCTAGCACAGATACGCAGTATTTT. Translating it yields CASRRLADPSTDTQYF. V and J are TRBV4-1 and TRBJ2-3, with 7 bases fitting TRBD2. The CDR3 covers 16 residues. CDR1 and CDR2 (germline): MGHRA, YSYEKL. V dropped 6 bases and J dropped 0; count of bases not matched to a gene: 9.

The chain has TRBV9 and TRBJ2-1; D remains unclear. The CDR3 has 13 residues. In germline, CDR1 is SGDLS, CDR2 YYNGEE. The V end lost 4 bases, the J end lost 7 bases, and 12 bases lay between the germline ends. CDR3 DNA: TGTGCCAGCAGCTCCTCCATCTATAATGAGCAGTTCTTC. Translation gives CASSSSIYNEQFF.

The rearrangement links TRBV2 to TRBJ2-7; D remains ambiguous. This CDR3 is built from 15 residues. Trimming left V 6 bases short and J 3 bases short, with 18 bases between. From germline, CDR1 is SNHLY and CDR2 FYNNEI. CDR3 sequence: CASRETENLSYEQYF. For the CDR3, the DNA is TGTGCCAGCAGGGAGACCGAAAATTTAAGCTACGAGCAGTACTTC.

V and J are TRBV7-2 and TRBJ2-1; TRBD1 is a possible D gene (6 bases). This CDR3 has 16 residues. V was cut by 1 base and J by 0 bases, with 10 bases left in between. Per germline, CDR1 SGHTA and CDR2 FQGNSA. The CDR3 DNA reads TGTGCCAGCAGCTTAGATCAGGGGAGCTCCTACAATGAGCAGTTCTTC. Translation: CASSLDQGSSYNEQFF.

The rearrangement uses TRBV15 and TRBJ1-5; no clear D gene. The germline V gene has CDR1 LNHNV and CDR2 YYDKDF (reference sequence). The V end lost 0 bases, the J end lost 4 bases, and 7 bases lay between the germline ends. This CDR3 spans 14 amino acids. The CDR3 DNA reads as TGTGCCACCAGCAGAGATCTGGGGAATCAGCCCCAGCATTTT. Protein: CATSRDLGNQPQHF.

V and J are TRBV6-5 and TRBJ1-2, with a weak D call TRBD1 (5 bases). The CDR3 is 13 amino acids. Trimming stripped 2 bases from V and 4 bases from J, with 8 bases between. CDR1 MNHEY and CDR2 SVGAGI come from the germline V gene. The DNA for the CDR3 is TGTGCCAGCAGTTACGAGGGGTTCTATGGCTACACCTTC. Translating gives CASSYEGFYGYTF.

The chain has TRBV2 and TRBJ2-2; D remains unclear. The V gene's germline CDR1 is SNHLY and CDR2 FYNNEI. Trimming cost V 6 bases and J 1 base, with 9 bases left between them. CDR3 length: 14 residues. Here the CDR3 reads CASRSHGNTGELFF. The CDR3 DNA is TGTGCCAGCAGATCGCACGGGAACACCGGGGAGCTGTTTTTT.

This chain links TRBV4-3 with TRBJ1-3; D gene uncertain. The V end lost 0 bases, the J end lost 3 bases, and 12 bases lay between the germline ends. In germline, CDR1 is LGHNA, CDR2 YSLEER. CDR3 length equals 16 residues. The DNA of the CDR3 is TGCGCCAGCAGCCAAGATAAATCCGGTAATGGAAACACCATATATTTT. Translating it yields CASSQDKSGNGNTIYF.